The 7 T cell receptor beta chains in this list originate from one sample, sequenced in a study of tumor-infiltrating lymphocytes in oesophageal squamous cell carcinoma (dated by TCRdb to 2016 to 2018). The library was generated by PCR. Sequencing relied on an Illumina HiSeq 2000. The public reads were quality trimmed at Q25 with fastp and then assembled into clones with MiXCR by TCRdb, keeping productive beta chains. Every CDR3 protein is listed once, alongside the most common genes and DNA of its rows. The sample data list approximately 12,000 distinct CDR3 sequences, and around 52% of these were observed just once. The ten largest make up roughly 40% of the sample. The sequenced material came from esophageal tumor tissue. These receptors originate from a female donor with esophageal squamous cell carcinoma.

The V and J genes are TRBV7-2 and TRBJ2-3; 10 bases agree with TRBD1. V lost 1 base and J lost 1; bases outside the gene matches: 2. Germline loops: CDR1 SGHTA, CDR2 FQGNSA. The CDR3 is 16 residues long. The chain's CDR3 is CASSLVGTGGTDTQYF. CDR3 bases: TGTGCCAGCAGCTTAGTGGGGACAGGGGGCACAGATACGCAGTATTTT.

The chain combines TRBV7-6 with TRBJ2-5, with D unresolved. The J call is doubtful: the DNA matches TRBJ2-1 better. The germline V gene encodes CDR1 SGHVS and CDR2 FNYEAQ. The CDR3 runs 15 residues. The CDR3 loop reads CASSYLQTKYNEQFF. In DNA form, the CDR3 reads TGTGCCAGCAGCTACTTACAGACGAAGTACAATGAGCAGTTCTTC.

In this sample, this clonotype turned up many times. The chain has TRBV4-2 and TRBJ2-7; TRBD2 might be the D (6 bases). CDR3 length: 13 residues. Per germline, CDR1 LGHNA and CDR2 YNFKEQ. V dropped 6 bases and J dropped 7 bases, with 16 bases sitting between them. The CDR3 nucleotides read TGTGCCAGCAGTGGCTTCCGAGGGAGGGAGCAGTACTTC. As protein: CASSGFRGREQYF.

In regard to this clonotype: One end of the junction fails to match germline, which may point to a read error. This chain links TRBV12-3 or TRBV12-4 with TRBJ2-3, with D perhaps matching TRBD1 or TRBD2 (5 bases each). The J call could be wrong; TRBJ2-5 is a better fit for the DNA end. The CDR3 loop spans 14 amino acids. The chain's CDR3 is CATSDTGQRETQYF. In DNA form, the CDR3 reads TGTGCCACCAGTGACACGGGGCAACGAGAGACCCAGTACTTC.

The chain links TRBV11-2 to TRBJ2-3, with D possibly being TRBD1 (6 bases). This CDR3 region has 16 residues. The germline gives CDR1 SGHAT, CDR2 FQNNGV. Trimming took 4 bases from V and 2 from J, leaving 16 bases between them. CDR3 residues: CASSSRTVSFTDTQYF. The CDR3 DNA is TGTGCCAGCAGCTCCAGGACAGTGAGCTTCACAGATACGCAGTATTTT.

Remarks on this clonotype: Mismatch with germline at one junction end may stem from a read error. For the CDR3, the DNA is TGTGCTAGCAGCTCACAGGGACCTAAGGAGACCCAGTACTTC. It yields the protein CASSSQGPKETQYF. The chain recombines TRBV7-6 with TRBJ2-5; maybe TRBD1 (6 bases). The CDR3 is 14 amino acids. Germline V gene data show CDR1 as SGHVS and CDR2 as FNYEAQ. Full variable domain (missing parts from reference TRBV7-6 and TRBJ2-5): GAGVSQSPRYKVTKRGQDVALRCDPISGHVSLYWYRQALGQGPEFLTYFNYEAQQDKSGLPNDRFSAERPEGSISTLTIQRTEQRDSAMYRCASSSQGPKETQYFGPGTRLLVL.

In regard to this clonotype: Because it lacks the conserved phenylalanine or tryptophan at the end, this CDR3 is likely a read error. The DNA is left out, because the CDR3 cannot be placed on it with certainty; the CDR3 is given as TCRdb lists it. This chain uses TRBV11-2 with TRBJ2-7; the table's D call of TRBD1 was not tested on the DNA. The CDR3 contains 16 residues when both ends are counted. In germline, CDR1 is SGHAT, CDR2 FQNNGV. Here the CDR3 reads CASSTRQGLDGYTFGS.